The rows below give T cell receptor beta chains drawn from one sample of a study of control samples from healthy donors and cancer patients. Sequencing used immunoSEQ multiplex PCR; TCRdb keeps in-frame clones, though not all of them. The data hold about 130,000 clones, with around nine tenths observed a single time. The sample comprised blood. The receptors stem from a man between 18 and 35 years old in good health. The CDR3 runs from the conserved cysteine through the conserved F or W.

J gene: TRBJ2-2
V gene: TRBV29-1
CDR3 protein: CSVGLLGELFF

J gene: TRBJ2-7
V gene: TRBV7-9
CDR3 protein: CASTAGSHEQYF

J gene: TRBJ1-5
V gene: TRBV5-4
CDR3 protein: CASSIQGYNQPQHF

J gene: TRBJ1-2
V gene: TRBV19
CDR3 protein: CASTEGEHGYTF

J gene: TRBJ1-6
V gene: TRBV20-1
CDR3 protein: CSASGGEASPLHF

J gene: TRBJ1-3
V gene: TRBV7-2
CDR3 protein: CASSLDQYSGNTIYF

J gene: TRBJ2-6
V gene: TRBV6-6
CDR3 protein: CASSRTGGSSGANVLTF

J gene: TRBJ1-5
V gene: TRBV28
CDR3 protein: CASSRDRLRNQPQHF

J gene: TRBJ2-1
V gene: TRBV9
CDR3 protein: CASSAVTDNEQFF

J gene: TRBJ1-3
V gene: TRBV6-6
CDR3 protein: CASRRRQGTGNTIYF

J gene: TRBJ1-5
V gene: TRBV2
CDR3 protein: CASSSGQVSNQPQHF

J gene: TRBJ1-4
V gene: TRBV28
CDR3 protein: CASSSPPDRVEGKLFF

J gene: TRBJ2-1
V gene: TRBV24-1
CDR3 protein: CATSIWTGGRGEQFF

J gene: TRBJ2-3
V gene: TRBV5-4
CDR3 protein: CASSSGGDTRTDTQYF

J gene: TRBJ2-3
V gene: TRBV6-4
CDR3 protein: CASSRAGGQADTQYF

J gene: TRBJ2-1
V gene: TRBV10-3
CDR3 protein: CAISASDGGSNEQFF

J gene: TRBJ2-1
V gene: TRBV10-3
CDR3 protein: CAISNARERHYNEQFF

J gene: TRBJ2-3
V gene: TRBV12-3/TRBV12-4
CDR3 protein: CASSPTGVDTQYF

J gene: TRBJ2-1
V gene: TRBV11-2
CDR3 protein: CASSLEWEQFF

J gene: TRBJ2-7
V gene: TRBV14
CDR3 protein: CASSQGSGISYEQYF

J gene: TRBJ2-2
V gene: TRBV9
CDR3 protein: CASSVTSHTGELFF

J gene: TRBJ2-1
V gene: TRBV27
CDR3 protein: CASARPDRGDEQFF

J gene: TRBJ1-1
V gene: TRBV27
CDR3 protein: CASSYGGQANTEAFF

J gene: TRBJ1-2
V gene: TRBV16
CDR3 protein: CAGQDGWDGYTF

J gene: TRBJ2-7
V gene: TRBV7-9
CDR3 protein: CASSFGLAGSEQYF

J gene: TRBJ1-2
V gene: TRBV9
CDR3 protein: CASSVLPGQSMDGYTF

J gene: TRBJ1-1
V gene: TRBV6-5
CDR3 protein: CASSAAGAATEAFF

J gene: TRBJ2-2
V gene: TRBV9
CDR3 protein: CASSVDWGPGELFF

J gene: TRBJ1-5
V gene: TRBV3-1/TRBV3-2
CDR3 protein: CASSQASNQPQHF

J gene: TRBJ2-2
V gene: TRBV30
CDR3 protein: CAWSSNLLAGELFF

J gene: TRBJ2-1
V gene: TRBV7-2
CDR3 protein: CASSLASGEYNEQFF

J gene: TRBJ1-2
V gene: TRBV12-3/TRBV12-4
CDR3 protein: CASHRLLGYGYTF

J gene: TRBJ2-3
V gene: TRBV19
CDR3 protein: CASSLGTNSGDVYF

J gene: TRBJ1-2
V gene: TRBV5-1
CDR3 protein: CASSSQGVGYGYTF

J gene: TRBJ1-4
V gene: TRBV2
CDR3 protein: CASTREGGNEKLFF

J gene: TRBJ2-5
V gene: TRBV24-1
CDR3 protein: CATSDGGRGVETQYF

J gene: TRBJ1-2
V gene: TRBV7-9
CDR3 protein: CASSLISPAQDGYTF

J gene: TRBJ1-5
V gene: TRBV3-1/TRBV3-2
CDR3 protein: CASSQDFESDQSNQPQHF

J gene: TRBJ1-4
V gene: TRBV28
CDR3 protein: CASSPPGTGPFSTNEKLFF

J gene: TRBJ2-7
V gene: TRBV3-1/TRBV3-2
CDR3 protein: CASSPQGNYEQYF